This entry features one TCR beta chain sequence. No antigen is known for it. Per-base qualities were not stored, and no clone one base away is much larger. Each donor gave one peripheral blood draw, approximately 120 mL on average, collected into heparinised tubes. Naive, central memory, regulatory and stem cell-like memory CD4+ T cells were sorted on a BD FACSAria II using a panel including CD45RO, CCR7, CD25, CD127, CD95 and CD27. Every sorted population had a purity above 95%. PBMCs were separated immediately by Lymphoprep density gradient centrifugation and were stained directly, without being cultured. To minimize batch effects, samples were stained and sorted in pairs, one healthy donor with one patient per experiment. The CDR3 runs 16 amino acids, cysteine and phenylalanine included. Only the CDR3 region is kept as DNA, spanning 48 bases read in frame from base 1. Taken from the germline V gene, the CDR1 and CDR2 loops are SGHRS and YFSETQ. V is pruned by 3 bases and J by 0 bases, leaving 5 bases of the junction without a gene match.

The entire amount of isolated RNA was reverse transcribed using the High Capacity cDNA Reverse Transcription Kit, so the sequenced TCRB transcripts were expressed ones. Deep immunoSEQ sequencing was performed on naive, central memory and regulatory T cell samples, with an average of around 3.4 million total reads per sample. Sorted cells were lysed in RLT buffer, and RNA was extracted using DNase-treated RNeasy Micro or Mini kits according to cell number. To prevent cross-contamination, every cell subset was processed on its own, while patient and healthy donor samples were processed together. Using the immunoSEQ multiplex PCR, TCRB sequences were amplified from cDNA into 87-bp fragments spanning the CDR3 region. Sequencing of the amplicons was done on the Illumina HiSeq platform. The source study handled its data this way. PCR bias was computationally corrected using synthetic template baselines, reads within Hamming distance 2 were collapsed, and singletons that could not be merged were discarded. Reads were aligned against IMGT so that V, D and J genes, CDR3 length and insertions or deletions at six rearrangement sites could be assigned. Clonotype counts were normalized to sorted cell number within each subset before computing true diversity and Gini coefficients with the tcR R package. Repertoire sharing was quantified using the overlap coefficient calculated on TCRB nucleotide sequences. TCRdb provides this immuneACCESS table in a form limited to in-frame rearrangements. Some clones are lacking; in checked studies, under half of them reflect an unresolved V gene, and why the rest are absent is not known. Clone size and the V and J calls come from that table; the DNA yielded D and trimming. For this sample the table gives some 120,000 clones, of which roughly 17% were detected only once. 2% to 3% of the sample is in the top ten clones.

This sample was taken from a study of beta chain features in type 1 diabetes (dated by TCRdb to between 2018 and 2020). Broadly, across the study: Mean age, gender distribution, total cell number and subset yield did not differ between patients and healthy donors. Naive and central memory subsets were obtained from all 30 or so donors, but regulatory and stem cell-like memory subsets were isolated from only 8 patients and 8 healthy donors. A total of approximately 110,000,000 sorted cells were examined across all samples, and a strong correlation was observed between cell number per subset and RNA yield. In the study, recently diagnosed type 1 diabetes patients and matched healthy donors were compared on the TCRB repertoires of their sorted circulating CD4+ T cell subsets. Overall study results and their limits: Naive, central memory and regulatory TCRB repertoires appeared to be more alike among patients than among healthy donors. Shorter templates might be favored by PCR, yet because patient and control samples were amplified and corrected together, any such skew would affect both groups equally. Because cDNA was sequenced instead of genomic DNA, highly expressing activated cells could be over-represented, though the groups showed no difference in activation or CD3 levels. At VDJ recombination sites, type 1 diabetes patients had fewer insertions and more deleted nucleotides, which implies abnormalities in thymic rearrangement. Only small numbers of individuals were included in the HLA sub-analyses, which left unresolved whether HLA type had any influence on TCRB rearrangement. In all four CD4+ subsets, TCRB CDR3 length was moderately but significantly shorter in type 1 diabetes patients.

The sequence was collected from a man younger than 30 with type 1 diabetes. The V and J genes are TRBV5-1 and TRBJ2-1; 8 junctional bases match TRBD2. Sequenced input: central memory CD4+ T cells from blood. The CDR3 reads as follows: CASSYGGRSSYNEQFF. The sequenced DNA: TGCGCCAGCAGCTACGGCGGGAGGAGCTCCTACAATGAGCAGTTCTTC.